Below, 32 T cell receptor beta chains from the same sample are listed, as sequenced in a study of cytomegalovirus exposure and HLA in healthy donors. The PCR contained 60 Vbeta and 13 Jbeta primers. Libraries were prepared by immunoSEQ multiplex PCR; TCRdb keeps only in-frame clonotypes and omits some of them. The profile shows roughly 140,000 clones, over 70% of them singletons. The source material was PBMCs. The source is a man aged 25 to 45 in good health and CMV-seropositive.

V and J are TRBV10-3 and TRBJ1-2, with 10 bases lining up with TRBD1. The CDR3 is 14 residues long. Germline values: CDR1 ENHRY, CDR2 SYGVKD. V trimming: 6 bases; J trimming: 3 bases; junction bases outside the gene matches: 4. CDR3 protein: CAISDRGPDYGYTF. The CDR3 bases are TGTGCCATCAGCGACAGGGGGCCGGACTATGGCTACACCTTC.

The chain employs TRBV6-1 and TRBJ2-7; D not certain. V gave up 3 bases and J gave up 1 base, with 13 bases separating them. The CDR3 loop spans 15 amino acids. The germline gives CDR1 MNHNS, CDR2 SASEGT. The CDR3: CASSDWQPGSYEQYF. In nucleotides, the CDR3 is TGTGCCAGCAGTGATTGGCAGCCCGGGTCCTACGAGCAGTACTTC.

Details on this clone: The junction and the germline gene differ at one end; a read error may be behind it. The chain recombines TRBV7-9 with TRBJ1-1, with D perhaps TRBD1 (6 bases). Per germline, CDR1 SEHNR and CDR2 FQNEAQ (reference sequence). The CDR3 is 14 amino acids. DNA for the CDR3: TGTTCCAGCAGCCATAAAGGACAGTACACTGAAGCTTTCTTT. Its translation is CSSSHKGQYTEAFF.

In regard to this clone: Its ends do not fully match the called genes, so a read error is possible. This chain joins TRBV7-9 and TRBJ2-7, with TRBD1 matching over 9 bases. Germline V gene data show CDR1 as SEHNR and CDR2 as FQNEAQ (reference sequence). CDR3 size: 15 residues. CDR3 DNA: TGTTCCAGCAGCTTAACAGGAACAGGGGGCAGCGAGCAGTACTTC. It is translated as CSSSLTGTGGSEQYF.

The chain joins TRBV27 to TRBJ1-1; 7 bases line up with TRBD1. The CDR3 has 13 residues. Looked up from germline, CDR1 is MNHEY and CDR2 is SMNVEV (reference sequence). With 6 bases clipped from V and 0 bases from J, the junction kept 1 base outside the gene matches. CDR3 in DNA: TGTGCCAGCAGGGGACAGATGAACACTGAAGCTTTCTTT. Protein sequence: CASRGQMNTEAFF.

The chain carries TRBV27 and TRBJ1-5, with D possibly being TRBD1 (5 bases). V was trimmed by 5 bases and J by 4 bases, leaving 18 bases between them. CDR3 length: 16 amino acids. Germline lookup yields CDR1 MNHEY and CDR2 SMNVEV (reference sequence). The CDR3 reads CASSPRAGGFNQPQHF. Here the CDR3 DNA reads TGTGCCAGCAGTCCCCGTGCCGGGGGGTTTAATCAGCCCCAGCATTTT.

This chain joins TRBV11-2 and TRBJ1-2, with D tentatively TRBD1 (6 bases). V dropped 2 bases and J dropped 4 bases, with 11 bases sitting between them. CDR3 size: 14 residues. CDR1 SGHAT and CDR2 FQNNGV come from the germline V gene. The CDR3 sequence: CASSLLDSLYGYTF. As DNA, the CDR3 is TGTGCCAGCAGCTTACTGGACAGTCTCTATGGCTACACCTTC. The whole variable domain, remainder taken from reference TRBV11-2 and TRBJ1-2, is EAGVAQSPRYKIIEKRQSVAFWCNPISGHATLYWYQQILGQGPKLLIQFQNNGVVDDSQLPKDRFSAERLKGVDSTLKIQPAKLEDSAVYLCASSLLDSLYGYTFGSGTRLTVV.

The CDR3 bases are TGCGCCAGCAGCTTGACACTAGCGGGAGGAAATGAGCAGTTCTTC. Residues: CASSLTLAGGNEQFF. This chain connects TRBV5-1 to TRBJ2-1, with TRBD2 matching over 12 bases. CDR3 size: 15 residues. Germline V gives CDR1 SGHRS, CDR2 YFSETQ. Trimming cost V 1 base and J 7 bases; bases outside gene matches: 3.

The chain carries TRBV5-1 and TRBJ1-1, with 8 bases aligning to TRBD1. V shed 0 bases and J 0 bases; nucleotides not matched to a gene: 4. CDR1 is SGHRS, CDR2 YFSETQ, per germline. The CDR3 extends over 16 amino acids. The CDR3 spells CASSLELGQVNTEAFF. In DNA, the CDR3 is TGCGCCAGCAGCTTGGAGTTGGGACAGGTGAACACTGAAGCTTTCTTT.

The chain couples TRBV28 to TRBJ1-4; D remains ambiguous. Germline lookup yields CDR1 MDHEN and CDR2 SYDVKM. The V gene lost 8 bases and the J gene lost 10 bases, with 23 bases spanning the gap. The CDR3 is made up of 15 amino acids. In nucleotides, the CDR3 is TGTGCCAGCGCCTCGGGGAGGAAAGGATTAGCAAAACTGTTTTTT. Translation: CASASGRKGLAKLFF. Looking up the rest from reference TRBV28 and TRBJ1-4 gives the full variable domain: DVKVTQSSRYLVKRTGEKVFLECVQDMDHENMFWYRQDPGLGLRLIYFSYDVKMKEKGDIPEGYSVSREKKERFSLILESASTNQTSMYLCASASGRKGLAKLFFGSGTQLSVL.

The genes are TRBV7-9 and TRBJ1-3; 7 nucleotides line up with TRBD1. J gave up 0 bases and V 4 bases, and 12 bases lay outside the gene matches. The length of the CDR3 is 18 residues. Germline CDR1 reads SEHNR; CDR2 reads FQNEAQ (reference sequence). CDR3 sequence reads: CASSSNKKTGDSGNTIYF. The CDR3 bases are TGTGCCAGCAGCTCAAACAAGAAAACAGGGGACTCTGGAAACACCATATATTTT.

V is TRBV7-9 and J is TRBJ1-2, with 12 nucleotides matching TRBD1. Germline values: CDR1 SEHNR, CDR2 FQNEAQ (reference sequence). CDR3 length equals 17 residues. The V and J ends lost 3 bases and 3 bases, in that order; junction bases with no gene match: 8. Here the CDR3 reads CASSLGSGTGGDYGYTF. The DNA for the CDR3 is TGTGCCAGCAGCTTGGGGTCCGGGACAGGGGGCGACTATGGCTACACCTTC.

Here the CDR3 reads CASSPAGQGLGGYTF. The DNA of the CDR3 is TGTGCCAGCAGCCCCGCTGGACAGGGATTAGGCGGCTACACCTTC. The genes are TRBV6-5 and TRBJ1-2; 8 positions agree with TRBD1. Germline loops: CDR1 MNHEY, CDR2 SVGAGI. The CDR3 contains 15 residues. V lost 6 bases to trimming and J lost 8 bases; unmatched junction nucleotides: 14.

V usage is TRBV18 and J usage is TRBJ2-1, with 11 bases fitting TRBD2. CDR1 is KGHSH and CDR2 is LQKENI in the germline V gene. V was clipped by 2 bases and J by 6 bases; unmatched bases: 3. The CDR3 runs 15 residues. The CDR3 bases are TGTGCCAGCTCACCAATAGCGGGAGGGTCCAATGAGCAGTTCTTC. As protein: CASSPIAGGSNEQFF.

Details on this clone: The junction differs from germline at one of its ends, possibly a read error. This chain joins TRBV7-9 and TRBJ2-3; D not certain. Per the germline V gene, CDR1 is SEHNR and CDR2 is FQNEAQ (reference sequence). This CDR3 spans 14 amino acids. Written as DNA, the CDR3 is TGTTCCAGCAGCCCCGTGGCAAACACAGATACGCAGTATTTT. Translating gives CSSSPVANTDTQYF.

The V gene is TRBV5-1, the J gene TRBJ2-2; possible D gene TRBD1, 6 bases. This CDR3 has 15 residues. Germline V CDR1 and CDR2: SGHRS, YFSETQ. V lost 2 bases to trimming and J lost 2 bases, with 10 bases between them. CDR3 sequence reads: CASSLQGPNTGELFF. CDR3 bases: TGCGCCAGCAGCTTACAGGGCCCTAACACCGGGGAGCTGTTTTTT.

The CDR3 nucleotides are TGTGCCAGCAGCTCACCTACAGGGGCGGGGGGCTACACCTTC. As protein: CASSSPTGAGGYTF. This sequence joins TRBV7-2 and TRBJ1-2; 7 bases are a match to TRBD1. The CDR3 runs to 14 residues. The trim removed 4 bases at V and 8 bases at J, leaving 10 bases unmatched. CDR1 is SGHTA, CDR2 FQGNSA, per germline.

The chain combines TRBV19 with TRBJ2-1, with TRBD2 matching 8 bases. Germline CDR1 and CDR2: LNHDA and SQIVND (reference sequence). V was clipped by 3 bases and J by 9 bases; unmatched bases: 7. The CDR3 runs to 14 residues. The CDR3 reads CASSISVAGIEQFF. The CDR3 DNA is TGTGCCAGTAGTATTTCGGTAGCGGGAATTGAGCAGTTCTTC.

The sample holds a few counts of this clone. This chain uses TRBV6-5 with TRBJ1-1; possible D gene TRBD1, 5 bases. The CDR3 is 14 residues long. The V and J ends lost 0 bases and 5 bases respectively, with 10 bases between them. Germline-derived CDR1 and CDR2 are MNHEY and SVGAGI. The CDR3 region is CASSYSEAGTEAFF. Here the CDR3 DNA reads TGTGCCAGCAGTTACTCCGAGGCAGGGACTGAAGCTTTCTTT.

This sequence joins TRBV2 and TRBJ2-1; D might be TRBD2 (6 bases). Trimming cost V 4 bases and J 2 bases, with 15 bases left between them. CDR3 size: 16 residues. Germline assignment: CDR1 SNHLY and CDR2 FYNNEI. CDR3 loop: CASSGEGTPTYNEQFF. The CDR3 nucleotides are TGTGCCAGCAGTGGTGAAGGGACTCCCACCTACAATGAGCAGTTCTTC.

This clone is medium-sized in the sample. The gene calls are TRBV6-6 and TRBJ2-7; 7 bases map to TRBD1. Germline V gene data show CDR1 as MNHNY and CDR2 as SVGAGI (reference sequence). With V trimmed by 5 bases and J by 3 bases, 4 bases remained unmatched. The CDR3 spans 13 residues. The DNA of the CDR3 is TGTGCCAGCAGTCGCGGACAGGACTACGAGCAGTACTTC. It codes for CASSRGQDYEQYF.

J is TRBJ2-1 and V is TRBV27; D may be TRBD2 (6 bases). CDR3 length equals 16 residues. The V end was cut by 6 bases, the J end by 0 bases, with 15 bases between. Germline V lookup: CDR1 MNHEY, CDR2 SMNVEV (reference sequence). In DNA, the CDR3 is TGTGCCAGCAGCCCTTCGGCGGGGCCCTCCTACAATGAGCAGTTCTTC. Translated: CASSPSAGPSYNEQFF.

This chain links TRBV2 with TRBJ2-1, with 11 nucleotides matching TRBD2. With V trimmed by 3 bases and J by 7 bases, 5 bases remained unmatched. This CDR3 is 15 amino acids long. In germline, CDR1 is SNHLY, CDR2 FYNNEI. The CDR3 sequence: CASSDVTSGKNEQFF. The CDR3 bases are TGTGCCAGCAGTGACGTGACTAGCGGGAAGAATGAGCAGTTCTTC.

The V gene is TRBV27, the J gene TRBJ2-5; 7 nucleotides line up with TRBD2. Germline CDR1 reads MNHEY; CDR2 reads SMNVEV (reference sequence). The CDR3 is 14 residues long. Trimming at V came to 5 bases and at J to 11 bases, leaving 14 bases not matched to a gene. This CDR3 reads CASSSGGSTIQQYF. For the CDR3, the DNA is TGTGCCAGCAGTAGTGGCGGGAGCACCATTCAGCAGTACTTC.

This clone was counted once. The chain is built from TRBV5-1 and TRBJ1-6, with a possible D match to TRBD1 (6 bases). Per germline, CDR1 SGHRS and CDR2 YFSETQ. V was trimmed by 4 bases and J by 2 bases, leaving 13 bases between them. This CDR3 region has 16 residues. The CDR3 DNA follows: TGCGCCAGCAGCCGTGGGGGGGCCACCTATAATTCACCCCTCCACTTT. This encodes CASSRGGATYNSPLHF.

The rearrangement uses TRBV25-1 and TRBJ2-2; D is unclear. This CDR3 has 15 amino acids. V lost 8 bases, J lost 4 bases, and 17 bases lay in between. CDR1 and CDR2 (germline): MGHDK, SYGVNS. The CDR3, as DNA: TGTGCCAGCGATTCCGAAGGCAGAGGCACCGGGGAGCTGTTTTTT. Amino acid sequence: CASDSEGRGTGELFF. The entire variable domain, with the rest obtained from reference TRBV25-1 and TRBJ2-2, is as follows: EADIYQTPRYLVIGTGKKITLECSQTMGHDKMYWYQQDPGMELHLIHYSYGVNSTEKGDLSSESTVSRIRTEHFPLTLESARPSHTSQYLCASDSEGRGTGELFFGEGSRLTVL.

This chain links TRBV19 with TRBJ1-5; D unresolved. Per germline, CDR1 LNHDA and CDR2 SQIVND (reference sequence). The CDR3 is 12 residues long. Trimming took 3 bases from V and 7 from J, leaving 7 bases between them. The CDR3 DNA reads as TGTGCCAGTAGTATGGCCCGCCAGCCCCAGCATTTT. It specifies CASSMARQPQHF.

The gene calls are TRBV18 and TRBJ1-5, with TRBD1 identical over 8 bases. The V segment lost 6 bases and the J segment 0 bases; nucleotides outside the gene matches: 19. Per germline, CDR1 KGHSH and CDR2 LQKENI. This CDR3 spans 20 amino acids. CDR3 sequence (DNA): TGTGCCAGCTCTTCCTCGCTGGCCGGGACAGGTCAAGATAGCAATCAGCCCCAGCATTTT. As protein: CASSSSLAGTGQDSNQPQHF. The full variable domain, in which reference TRBV18 and TRBJ1-5 provide the parts outside the CDR3, is NAGVMQNPRHLVRRRGQEARLRCSPMKGHSHVYWYRQLPEEGLKFMVYLQKENIIDESGMPKERFSAEFPKEGPSILRIQQVVRGDSAAYFCASSSSLAGTGQDSNQPQHFGDGTRLSIL.

CDR3 coding DNA: TGCGCCAGCAGCTTCCTAGCGGCGGGTAGCGAGCAGTACTTC. Protein product: CASSFLAAGSEQYF. The rearrangement links TRBV5-1 to TRBJ2-7; TRBD2 agrees at 7 bases. The CDR3 has 14 residues. Losses at the gene ends were 2 bases for V and 6 bases for J; bases not matched to a gene: 8. Germline V gene sequence: CDR1 SGHRS, CDR2 YFSETQ.

Regarding this clone: This CDR3 is also generated by other DNA sequences in the sample. The chain has TRBV6-1 and TRBJ2-7; maybe TRBD1 (5 bases). Germline loops: CDR1 MNHNS, CDR2 SASEGT. Trimming removed 7 bases at V and 5 bases at J, with 21 bases between. The CDR3 runs to 15 residues. The CDR3, as DNA: TGTGCCAGCATTCCCCCGGGTTCTCAGGGCCACGAGCAGTACTTC. It codes for CASIPPGSQGHEQYF.

This clone was detected a few times. This chain connects TRBV5-6 to TRBJ1-2, with 7 positions matching TRBD1. This CDR3 is built from 14 residues. Germline V gene lookup returns CDR1 SGHDT and CDR2 YYEEEE. V lost 4 bases to trimming and J lost 4 bases; unmatched junction nucleotides: 7. CDR3 nucleotides: TGTGCCAGCAGCCCGAGGGGGCCTCTCTATGGCTACACCTTC. Residues: CASSPRGPLYGYTF.

This chain connects TRBV7-2 to TRBJ2-5; tentative D call: TRBD1 (7 bases). Trimming took off 4 bases at V and 5 bases at J, with 20 bases between the two ends. This CDR3 region has 16 residues. The germline V gene encodes CDR1 SGHTA and CDR2 FQGNSA. CDR3 sequence reads: CASSSQGGRGMETQYF. The CDR3, as DNA: TGTGCCAGCAGCTCCCAGGGGGGCAGGGGTATGGAGACCCAGTACTTC. The variable domain in full, with the rest retrieved from reference TRBV7-2 and TRBJ2-5, is GAGVSQSPSNKVTEKGKDVELRCDPISGHTALYWYRQSLGQGLEFLIYFQGNSAPDKSGLPSDRFSAERTGGSVSTLTIQRTQQEDSAVYLCASSSQGGRGMETQYFGPGTRLLVL.